This TCR beta chain was retrieved from a study of blood T cell repertoires in COVID-19. The method was immunoSEQ multiplex PCR; TCRdb's version includes in-frame clones alone and lacks a portion of them. The sample has about 210,000 clones; around 90% are singletons. Sequencing was performed on PBMCs or T cells enriched from blood (not recorded which). The TCR originated in a man younger than 40 in a cohort exposed to, infected with or recovered from COVID-19 (not recorded which).

CDR3 DNA: TGTGCCAGCAGCTTGTATGCAGCACTAATCTACAATGAGCAGTTCTTC. Protein: CASSLYAALIYNEQFF. The V call is TRBV5-4, the J call TRBJ2-1; D not certain. Germline lookup yields CDR1 SGHNT and CDR2 YYREEE (reference sequence). V lost 1 base and J lost 3, with 14 bases in between. This CDR3 is 16 amino acids long.